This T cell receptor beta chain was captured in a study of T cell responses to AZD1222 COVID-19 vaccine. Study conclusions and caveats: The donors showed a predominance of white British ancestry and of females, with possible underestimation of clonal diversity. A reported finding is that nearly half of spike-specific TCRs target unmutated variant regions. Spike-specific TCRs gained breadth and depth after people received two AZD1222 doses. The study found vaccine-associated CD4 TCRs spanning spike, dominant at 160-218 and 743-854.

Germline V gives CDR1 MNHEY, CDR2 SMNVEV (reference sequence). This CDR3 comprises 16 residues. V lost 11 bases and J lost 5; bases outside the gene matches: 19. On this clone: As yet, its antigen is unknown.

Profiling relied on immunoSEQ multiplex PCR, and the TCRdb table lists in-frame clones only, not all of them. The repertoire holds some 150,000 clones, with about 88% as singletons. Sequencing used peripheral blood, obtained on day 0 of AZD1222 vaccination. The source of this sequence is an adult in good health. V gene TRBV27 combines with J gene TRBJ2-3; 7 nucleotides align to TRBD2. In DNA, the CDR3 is TGTGCCGCGGGGCGGTGGACGGGGAGGGGTCTAGATACGCAGTATTTT. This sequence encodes CAAGRWTGRGLDTQYF.